The 22 T cell receptor beta chains presented below share a single source sample, sequenced in a study of T cell changes during pregnancy in multiple sclerosis. The table came from immunoSEQ multiplex PCR; TCRdb's copy has only in-frame clones and leaves some out. The sample yields approximately 24,000 clones, roughly 90% seen once. The input for sequencing was CD8+ T cells from peripheral blood mononuclear cells, taken in the third trimester of pregnancy. The receptors come from a female donor in good health, enrolled as a control in a pregnancy study.

V is TRBV29-1 and J is TRBJ1-3; weak D call: TRBD1 (5 bases). V was cut by 4 bases and J by 3 bases, with 7 bases left in between. CDR3 length: 12 residues. From germline, CDR1 is SQVTM and CDR2 ANQGSEA. In nucleotides, the CDR3 is TGCAGCGTTGGTGACAGTGGAAACACCATATATTTT. It translates to CSVGDSGNTIYF.

This chain links TRBV7-2 with TRBJ2-7; the D gene is possibly TRBD2 (7 bases). The CDR3 is 15 amino acids. The V end lost 5 bases, the J end lost 0 bases, and 14 bases lay between the germline ends. Germline V gene data show CDR1 as SGHTA and CDR2 as FQGNSA. DNA for the CDR3: TGTGCCAGCAGCGCCGGGGGCGGGAGCTCCTACGAGCAGTACTTC. It codes for CASSAGGGSSYEQYF.

The chain links TRBV29-1 to TRBJ2-6; D unclear. The V gene lost 0 bases and the J gene lost 1 base, with 7 bases spanning the gap. Per germline, CDR1 SQVTM and CDR2 ANQGSEA. The CDR3 has 15 amino acids. CDR3 bases: TGCAGCGTTGAAGATACGCGGTCTGGGGCCAACGTCCTGACTTTC. As protein: CSVEDTRSGANVLTF.

The chain carries TRBV6-4 and TRBJ2-3, with D perhaps matching TRBD1 (5 bases). V was pared by 0 bases and J by 9 bases, with 10 bases between. Germline CDR1 reads MRHNA; CDR2 reads SNTAGT. The CDR3 covers 13 residues. CDR3 loop: CASSDSEAGTQYF. CDR3 DNA sequence: TGTGCCAGCAGTGACTCCGAAGCAGGGACGCAGTATTTT.

The chain uses TRBV20-1 and TRBJ2-7; tentative D call: TRBD1 (5 bases). Germline CDR1 is DFQATT and CDR2 is SNEGSKA (reference sequence). V lost 2 bases, J lost 3 bases, and 5 bases lay in between. This CDR3 comprises 11 residues. The CDR3 reads CSARQGYEQYF. CDR3 nucleotides: TGCAGTGCTAGACAGGGCTACGAGCAGTACTTC.

J is TRBJ1-1 and V is TRBV27; 7 nucleotides line up with TRBD1. The CDR3 is 15 amino acids. V dropped 5 bases and J dropped 1; count of bases not matched to a gene: 7. The V gene's germline CDR1 is MNHEY and CDR2 SMNVEV (reference sequence). The CDR3 nucleotides read TGTGCCAGCAGTCTAACCGGACAGGAGAACACTGAAGCTTTCTTT. Its protein product is CASSLTGQENTEAFF.

The rearrangement uses TRBV7-9 and TRBJ2-7; 8 bases agree with TRBD1. The CDR3 covers 14 residues. Per germline, CDR1 SEHNR and CDR2 FQNEAQ (reference sequence). J gave up 5 bases and V 1 base, and 4 bases lay outside the gene matches. CDR3 in DNA: TGTGCCAGCAGCTTAGGGACAGGGCTCGACGAGCAGTACTTC. This translates into CASSLGTGLDEQYF. The whole variable domain, filled in from reference TRBV7-9 and TRBJ2-7, reads DTGVSQNPRHKITKRGQNVTFRCDPISEHNRLYWYRQTLGQGPEFLTYFQNEAQLEKSRLLSDRFSAERPKGSFSTLEIQRTEQGDSAMYLCASSLGTGLDEQYFGPGTRLTVT.

CDR3 in amino acids: CASSIQGNQPQHF. CDR3 in DNA: TGTGCCAGCAGCATACAAGGCAATCAGCCCCAGCATTTT. The chain has TRBV5-6 and TRBJ1-5; the D is unclear. CDR1 is SGHDT and CDR2 is YYEEEE in the germline V gene. V lost 4 bases and J lost 2, with 7 bases in between. The CDR3 contains 13 residues.

The genes are TRBV19 and TRBJ1-2; the match to TRBD1 covers 9 bases. Losses at the gene ends were 3 bases for V and 5 bases for J; bases not matched to a gene: 1. The CDR3 runs 13 residues. The germline V gene encodes CDR1 LNHDA and CDR2 SQIVND (reference sequence). DNA for the CDR3: TGTGCCAGTAGTATGGGGACAGGGTATGGCTACACCTTC. This sequence encodes CASSMGTGYGYTF. The variable domain in full, with the rest retrieved from reference TRBV19 and TRBJ1-2, is DGGITQSPKYLFRKEGQNVTLSCEQNLNHDAMYWYRQDPGQGLRLIYYSQIVNDFQKGDIAEGYSVSREKKESFPLTVTSAQKNPTAFYLCASSMGTGYGYTFGSGTRLTVV.

The gene calls are TRBV19 and TRBJ1-5, with TRBD1 matching over 8 bases. This CDR3 has 12 residues. With 8 bases clipped from V and 6 bases from J, the junction kept 3 bases outside the gene matches. Germline assignment: CDR1 LNHDA and CDR2 SQIVND (reference sequence). In nucleotides, the CDR3 is TGTGCCAGTGGACAGGGACTTCAGCCCCAGCATTTT. Translated, it gives CASGQGLQPQHF. Full variable domain (outside the CDR3, taken from reference TRBV19 and TRBJ1-5): DGGITQSPKYLFRKEGQNVTLSCEQNLNHDAMYWYRQDPGQGLRLIYYSQIVNDFQKGDIAEGYSVSREKKESFPLTVTSAQKNPTAFYLCASGQGLQPQHFGDGTRLSIL.

The table lists this clone with a count of one. The genes are TRBV19 and TRBJ2-7; 7 bases are a match to TRBD1. In germline, CDR1 is LNHDA, CDR2 SQIVND (reference sequence). Trimming cost V 3 bases and J 7 bases; bases outside gene matches: 12. CDR3 length: 15 residues. CDR3 in amino acids: CASSISGTAFEEQYF. CDR3 nucleotides: TGTGCCAGTAGTATCTCAGGGACAGCCTTTGAGGAGCAGTACTTC.

The chain couples TRBV7-9 to TRBJ1-1; 10 positions agree with TRBD1. Germline V gene lookup returns CDR1 SEHNR and CDR2 FQNEAQ (reference sequence). The CDR3 is 15 residues long. Trimming removed 5 bases from V and 6 bases from J; junction bases left unmatched: 9. In nucleotides, the CDR3 is TGTGCCAGCAGCCCAGAGGGACAGGGGAGGTCTGAAGCTTTCTTT. Amino acid sequence: CASSPEGQGRSEAFF.

The chain carries TRBV7-8 and TRBJ1-2; tentative D call: TRBD1 (5 bases). The CDR3 loop spans 14 amino acids. The V end was cut by 0 bases, the J end by 4 bases, with 9 bases between. Germline lookup yields CDR1 SGHVS and CDR2 FQNEAQ. This chain's CDR3 is CASSLALRGYGYTF. The CDR3 DNA reads as TGTGCCAGCAGCTTAGCGCTAAGGGGCTATGGCTACACCTTC.

V is TRBV19 and J is TRBJ2-5, with D maybe TRBD2 (5 bases). The V end was cut by 5 bases, the J end by 4 bases, with 14 bases between. The CDR3 is made up of 14 amino acids. Germline CDR1 and CDR2: LNHDA and SQIVND (reference sequence). The CDR3 DNA reads TGTGCCAGTAGTCCCGGGGAACAGAGAGAGACCCAGTACTTC. It translates to CASSPGEQRETQYF.

This chain links TRBV4-2 with TRBJ2-5; 11 bases align to TRBD2. The CDR3 extends over 17 amino acids. V shed 7 bases, J shed 0 bases, and the junction held 10 bases outside the gene matches. Germline V lookup: CDR1 LGHNA, CDR2 YNFKEQ. CDR3 sequence reads: CASTPSLAGVYQETQYF. The CDR3 DNA sequence: TGTGCCAGCACGCCGTCACTAGCGGGAGTTTACCAAGAGACCCAGTACTTC.

The chain employs TRBV5-4 and TRBJ1-2; the D is unclear. V lost 3 bases and J 8 bases, leaving 14 bases between the germline ends. This CDR3 region has 13 residues. CDR1 and CDR2 from the germline V gene are SGHNT and YYREEE (reference sequence). The CDR3: CASSSGEQRGYTF. Here the CDR3 DNA reads TGTGCCAGCAGCTCCGGGGAACAGCGGGGCTACACCTTC.

The CDR3 bases are TGTGCCAGCAGCTTATTAGGGGTGAACCCGCTGGGCACTGAAGCTTTCTTT. This translates into CASSLLGVNPLGTEAFF. The V gene is TRBV7-9, the J gene TRBJ1-1; tentative D call: TRBD1 (5 bases). Trimming removed 2 bases at V and 4 bases at J, with 20 bases between. This CDR3 has 17 amino acids. Per germline, CDR1 SEHNR and CDR2 FQNEAQ (reference sequence). Looking up the rest from reference TRBV7-9 and TRBJ1-1 gives the full variable domain: DTGVSQNPRHKITKRGQNVTFRCDPISEHNRLYWYRQTLGQGPEFLTYFQNEAQLEKSRLLSDRFSAERPKGSFSTLEIQRTEQGDSAMYLCASSLLGVNPLGTEAFFGQGTRLTVV.

The V and J genes are TRBV2 and TRBJ1-2, with D perhaps matching TRBD1 (6 bases). CDR3 size: 15 residues. With 4 bases removed from V and 6 bases from J, the gap between germline ends came to 18 bases. CDR1 and CDR2 (germline): SNHLY, FYNNEI. Here the CDR3 DNA reads TGTGCCAGCAGTGCCTACAGGGAATCTTACGATGGCTACACCTTC. It translates to CASSAYRESYDGYTF.

This chain connects TRBV4-1 to TRBJ2-7, with D perhaps TRBD1 (5 bases). In germline, CDR1 is MGHRA, CDR2 YSYEKL. Trimming pared 0 bases from V and 2 bases from J, leaving 8 bases between. CDR3 size: 14 residues. The CDR3 nucleotides are TGCGCCAGCAGCCAAGATTCCAGGGCCTACGAGCAGTACTTC. Protein sequence: CASSQDSRAYEQYF.

The chain joins TRBV6-6 to TRBJ1-2; TRBD1 agrees at 7 bases. Germline values: CDR1 MNHNY, CDR2 SVGAGI (reference sequence). J gave up 4 bases and V 2 bases, and 4 bases lay outside the gene matches. The CDR3 is made up of 14 amino acids. The CDR3 region is CASSYGGQFYGYTF. CDR3 nucleotides: TGTGCCAGCAGTTACGGGGGACAGTTCTATGGCTACACCTTC.

The chain links TRBV30 to TRBJ2-7, with 10 bases fitting TRBD1. Unmatched junction bases numbered 1, after V lost 3 bases and J lost 2 bases. The germline gives CDR1 GTSNPN, CDR2 SVGIG (reference sequence). The CDR3 has 13 residues. Written as DNA, the CDR3 is TGTGCCTGGAGGGACAGGGGGGCCTACGAGCAGTACTTC. Its translation: CAWRDRGAYEQYF.

This clone has only one observation. This sequence joins TRBV6-1 and TRBJ2-7; 7 positions agree with TRBD1. CDR3 length equals 11 residues. V lost 8 bases and J lost 5; bases outside the gene matches: 3. Germline-derived CDR1 and CDR2 are MNHNS and SASEGT. Here the CDR3 DNA reads TGTGCCAGCGCAGACAGGGACGAGCAGTACTTC. It yields the protein CASADRDEQYF.